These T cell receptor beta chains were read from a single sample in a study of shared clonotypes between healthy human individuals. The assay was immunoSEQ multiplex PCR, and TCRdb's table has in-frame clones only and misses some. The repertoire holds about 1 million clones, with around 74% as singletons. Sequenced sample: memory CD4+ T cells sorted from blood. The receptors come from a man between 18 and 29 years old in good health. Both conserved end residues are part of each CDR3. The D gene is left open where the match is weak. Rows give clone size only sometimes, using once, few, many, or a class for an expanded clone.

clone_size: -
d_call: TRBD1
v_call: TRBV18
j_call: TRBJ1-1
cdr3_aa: CASSLGQLNTEAFF
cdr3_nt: TGTGCCAGCTCACTGGGACAGTTGAACACTGAAGCTTTCTTT

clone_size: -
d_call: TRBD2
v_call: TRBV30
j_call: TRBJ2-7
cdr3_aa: CAWDGRRTSGRSSYEQYF
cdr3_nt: TGTGCCTGGGATGGGCGTAGGACTAGCGGGAGGAGCTCCTACGAGCAGTACTTC

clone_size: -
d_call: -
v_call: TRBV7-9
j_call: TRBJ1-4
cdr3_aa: CASSLGNAGEKLFF
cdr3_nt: TGTGCCAGCAGCTTAGGAAACGCCGGGGAAAAACTGTTTTTT

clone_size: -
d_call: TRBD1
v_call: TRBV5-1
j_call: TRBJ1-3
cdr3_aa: CASSRQGQTGNTIYF
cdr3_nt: TGCGCCAGCAGCAGACAGGGGCAGACTGGAAACACCATATATTTT

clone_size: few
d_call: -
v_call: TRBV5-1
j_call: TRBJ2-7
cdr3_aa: CASSPRVAISYEQYF
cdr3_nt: TGCGCCAGCAGCCCCCGGGTGGCAATCTCCTACGAGCAGTACTTC

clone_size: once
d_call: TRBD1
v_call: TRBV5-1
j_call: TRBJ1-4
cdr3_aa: CASSLAAGGGEKLFF
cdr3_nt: TGCGCCAGCAGCTTGGCTGCAGGGGGAGGAGAAAAACTGTTTTTT

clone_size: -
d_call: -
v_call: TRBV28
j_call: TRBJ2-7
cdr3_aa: CATLDLAQASYEQYF
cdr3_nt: TGTGCCACCCTAGACCTGGCCCAAGCCTCCTACGAGCAGTACTTC

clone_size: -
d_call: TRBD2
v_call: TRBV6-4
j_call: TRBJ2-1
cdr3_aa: CASSPGLAGVGEQFF
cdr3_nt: TGTGCCAGCAGTCCGGGACTAGCGGGAGTTGGTGAGCAGTTCTTC

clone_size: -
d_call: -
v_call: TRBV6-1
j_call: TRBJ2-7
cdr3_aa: CASSGRQGNSYEQYF
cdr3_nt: TGTGCCAGCAGTGGTCGGCAGGGGAATTCCTACGAGCAGTACTTC

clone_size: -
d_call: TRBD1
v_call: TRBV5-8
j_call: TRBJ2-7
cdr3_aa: CASRRQGAFEQYF
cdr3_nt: TGTGCCAGCAGGAGACAGGGGGCTTTCGAGCAGTACTTC

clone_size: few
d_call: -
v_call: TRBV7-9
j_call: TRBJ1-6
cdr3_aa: CASSYSYQDSPLHF
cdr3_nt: TGTGCCAGCAGCTATTCATACCAGGACTCACCCCTCCACTTT

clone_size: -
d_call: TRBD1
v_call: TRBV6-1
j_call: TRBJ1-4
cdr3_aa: CASSDGDRGAEKLFF
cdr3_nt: TGTGCCAGCAGTGATGGGGACAGGGGCGCTGAAAAACTGTTTTTT

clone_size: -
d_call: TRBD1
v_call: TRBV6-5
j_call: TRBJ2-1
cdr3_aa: CASSYSGTGNNEQFF
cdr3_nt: TGTGCCAGCAGTTACTCCGGGACAGGGAACAATGAGCAGTTCTTC

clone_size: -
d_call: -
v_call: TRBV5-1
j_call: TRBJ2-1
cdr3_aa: CASREQSYNEQFF
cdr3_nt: TGCGCCAGCAGGGAACAGTCCTACAATGAGCAGTTCTTC

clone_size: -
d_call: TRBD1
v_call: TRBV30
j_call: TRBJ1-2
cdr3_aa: CAWSPGTGSSGYTF
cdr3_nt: TGTGCCTGGAGTCCCGGGACAGGGAGCTCTGGCTACACCTTC

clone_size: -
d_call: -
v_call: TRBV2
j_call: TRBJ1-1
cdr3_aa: CASSKRPGVVAFF
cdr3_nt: TGTGCCAGCAGTAAAAGACCGGGCGTAGTCGCTTTCTTT